The sequence of this T cell receptor (beta chain) was determined in a study of cytomegalovirus exposure and HLA in healthy donors. Study details: When 350 to 500 donors were genotyped, about 86% of them were found to fall in the Caucasian-associated ancestry cluster.

Use of 60 Vbeta and 13 Jbeta primers characterized the PCR. Assay: immunoSEQ multiplex PCR; the TCRdb copy retains only in-frame clones and omits some. Its listing shows 150,000 or so clones. The trim removed 5 bases at V and 12 bases at J, leaving 16 bases unmatched. The CDR3 runs to 15 residues. Germline CDR1 and CDR2: MNHNY and SVGAGI (reference sequence). The study's findings and limits: A later analysis reported that several of the most significant clusters appeared to be linked to common viral pathogens, among them Epstein-Barr virus. Indistinguishable V segments, including TRBV6-2 and TRBV6-3, were excluded. Sequences of the TCR beta chain were said to predict the HLA-A and HLA-B alleles of most subjects accurately.

Note on this clone: The antigen is unknown.

The chain employs TRBV6-6 and TRBJ2-1; 7 bases line up with TRBD2. Sequenced input: PBMCs. The sequence was obtained from a woman in her 50s in good health and CMV-seronegative. CDR3 region: CASSTRLAAVYGQFF. DNA for the CDR3: TGTGCCAGCAGTACTAGGCTAGCGGCCGTATATGGGCAGTTCTTC.